Described below is a single T cell receptor (beta chain) sequence and its context. This sample stems from a study of cytomegalovirus exposure and HLA in healthy donors. The CDR3 extends over 18 amino acids. The germline V gene encodes CDR1 SGHAT and CDR2 FQNNGV. Trimming took 1 base from V and 1 from J; bases not matched to a gene: 6. With 60 Vbeta and 13 Jbeta primers, the PCR was carried out. This table comes from immunoSEQ multiplex PCR, and its TCRdb copy is limited to in-frame clones, with some not included. The sample lists under 200,000 clones; around three quarters were seen once. The chain links TRBV11-2 to TRBJ2-5, with 13 nucleotides matching TRBD2. Source material: PBMCs. This clonotype originated in a woman aged 40 to 50 in good health and CMV-seronegative. The CDR3 DNA follows: TGTGCCAGCAGCTTAGGGACTAGCGGGGGAACTATCCAAGAGACCCAGTACTTC. Translated, it gives CASSLGTSGGTIQETQYF.